This TCR beta chain was sequenced during a study of beta chain features in type 1 diabetes. Study-level findings and limits: In these data, an HLA type influence on TCRB rearrangement remained unresolved.

In regard to this clone: Antigen unknown.

cDNA synthesis used the whole RNA isolate, giving expressed TCRB sequences. Clones were sequenced by immunoSEQ multiplex PCR, and TCRdb holds only the in-frame ones, with some missing. The sample lists about 220,000 clones; about 11% were seen once. J lost 5 bases, V lost 4 bases, and 9 bases had no gene match. Germline loops: CDR1 SGHTA, CDR2 FQGNSA. The CDR3 runs to 16 residues. CD45RO/CCR7/CD25/CD127/CD95/CD27 staining was used to isolate CD4+ naive, central memory, regulatory and stem cell-like memory cells by sorting. V gene TRBV7-2 combines with J gene TRBJ2-5; 11 bases map to TRBD1. Input material: central memory CD4+ T cells from blood. This clonotype was obtained from a man aged 18 to 29 in good health. The CDR3 here is CASSSTVGQGAETQYF. In DNA form, the CDR3 reads TGTGCCAGCAGCTCTACAGTCGGACAGGGGGCTGAGACCCAGTACTTC. The variable domain in full, completed from reference TRBV7-2 and TRBJ2-5, reads GAGVSQSPSNKVTEKGKDVELRCDPISGHTALYWYRQSLGQGLEFLIYFQGNSAPDKSGLPSDRFSAERTGGSVSTLTIQRTQQEDSAVYLCASSSTVGQGAETQYFGPGTRLLVL.